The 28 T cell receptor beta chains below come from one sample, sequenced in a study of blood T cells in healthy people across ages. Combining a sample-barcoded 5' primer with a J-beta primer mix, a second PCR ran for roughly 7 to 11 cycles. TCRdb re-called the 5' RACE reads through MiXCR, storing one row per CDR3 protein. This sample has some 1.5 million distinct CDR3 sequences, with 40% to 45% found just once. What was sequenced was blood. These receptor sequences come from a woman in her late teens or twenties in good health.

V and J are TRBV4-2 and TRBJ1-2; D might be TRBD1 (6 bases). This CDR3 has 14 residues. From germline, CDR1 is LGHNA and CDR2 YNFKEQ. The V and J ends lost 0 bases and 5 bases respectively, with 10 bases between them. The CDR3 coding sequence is TGTGCCAGCAGCCAAGATCCCCAGGGGTATGGCTACACCTTC. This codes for CASSQDPQGYGYTF.

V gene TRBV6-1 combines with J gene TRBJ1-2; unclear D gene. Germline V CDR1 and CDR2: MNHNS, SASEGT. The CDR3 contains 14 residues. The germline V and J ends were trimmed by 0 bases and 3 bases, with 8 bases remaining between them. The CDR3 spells CASSEALADYGYTF. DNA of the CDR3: TGTGCCAGCAGTGAAGCGCTGGCGGACTATGGCTACACCTTC.

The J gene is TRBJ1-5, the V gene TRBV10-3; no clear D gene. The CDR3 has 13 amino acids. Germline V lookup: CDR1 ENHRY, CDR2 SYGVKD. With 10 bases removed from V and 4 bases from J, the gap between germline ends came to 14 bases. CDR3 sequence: CATRAASNQPQHF. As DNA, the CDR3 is TGTGCCACCCGGGCTGCTTCTAATCAGCCCCAGCATTTT.

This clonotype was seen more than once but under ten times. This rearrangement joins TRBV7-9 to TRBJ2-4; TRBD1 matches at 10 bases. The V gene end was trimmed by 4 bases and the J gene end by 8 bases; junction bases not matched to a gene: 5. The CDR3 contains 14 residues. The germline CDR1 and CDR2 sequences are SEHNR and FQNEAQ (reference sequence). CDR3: CASSSGTGEDIQYF. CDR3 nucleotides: TGTGCCAGCAGCTCCGGGACAGGGGAGGACATTCAGTACTTC.

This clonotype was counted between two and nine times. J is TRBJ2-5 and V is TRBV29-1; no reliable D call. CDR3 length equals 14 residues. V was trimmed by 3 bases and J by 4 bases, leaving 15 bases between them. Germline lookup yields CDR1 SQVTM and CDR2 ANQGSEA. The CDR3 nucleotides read TGCAGCGTTGATTCGGGTCAGGATGGAGAGACCCAGTACTTC. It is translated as CSVDSGQDGETQYF. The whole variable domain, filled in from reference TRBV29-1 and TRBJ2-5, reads SAVISQKPSRDICQRGTSLTIQCQVDSQVTMMFWYRQQPGQSLTLIATANQGSEATYESGFVIDKFPISRPNLTFSTLTVSNMSPEDSSIYLCSVDSGQDGETQYFGPGTRLLVL.

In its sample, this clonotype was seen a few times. CDR3 DNA sequence: TGCGCCAGCAGCTTGGCTAGCGGGAGTCGTGAGCAGTTCTTC. Translated, it gives CASSLASGSREQFF. V and J are TRBV5-1 and TRBJ2-1; 10 bases are a match to TRBD2. This CDR3 region has 14 residues. The junction had 3 bases not matched to a gene; V was cut back by 0 bases and J by 9 bases. Looked up from germline, CDR1 is SGHRS and CDR2 is YFSETQ.

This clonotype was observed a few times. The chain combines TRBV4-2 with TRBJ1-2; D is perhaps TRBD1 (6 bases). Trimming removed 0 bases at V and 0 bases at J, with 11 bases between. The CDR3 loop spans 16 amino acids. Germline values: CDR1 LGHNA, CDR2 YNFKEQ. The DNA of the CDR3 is TGTGCCAGCAGCCAAGAAGAGGACAGCACTAACTATGGCTACACCTTC. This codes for CASSQEEDSTNYGYTF.

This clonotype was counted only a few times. CDR3 sequence: CASRDNYGDYGYTF. DNA for the CDR3: TGTGCCAGTCGGGACAACTACGGTGACTATGGCTACACCTTC. J is TRBJ1-2 and V is TRBV25-1; D perhaps matches TRBD1 (6 bases). The V end lost 9 bases, the J end lost 3 bases, and 17 bases lay between the germline ends. The CDR3 is 14 amino acids. The V gene's germline CDR1 is MGHDK and CDR2 SYGVNS.

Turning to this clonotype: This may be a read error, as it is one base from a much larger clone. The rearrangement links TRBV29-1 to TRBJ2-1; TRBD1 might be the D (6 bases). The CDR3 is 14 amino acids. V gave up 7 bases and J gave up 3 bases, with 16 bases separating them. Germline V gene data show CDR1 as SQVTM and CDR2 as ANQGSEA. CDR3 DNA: TGCAGCGCTCTACGCCGGGACAACTACAATGAGCAGTTCTTC. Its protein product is CSALRRDNYNEQFF.

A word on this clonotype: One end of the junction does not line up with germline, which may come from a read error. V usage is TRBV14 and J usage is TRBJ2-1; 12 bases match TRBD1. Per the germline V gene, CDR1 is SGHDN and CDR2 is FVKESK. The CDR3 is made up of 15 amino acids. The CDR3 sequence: CASGHGTGGLNEQFF. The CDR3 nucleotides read TGTGCCAGCGGCCACGGGACAGGGGGCCTCAATGAGCAGTTCTTC.

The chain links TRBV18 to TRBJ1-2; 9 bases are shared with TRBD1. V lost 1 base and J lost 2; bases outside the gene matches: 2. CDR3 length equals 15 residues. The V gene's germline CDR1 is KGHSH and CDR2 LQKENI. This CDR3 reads CASSPQDRGNYGYTF. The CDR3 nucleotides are TGTGCCAGCTCACCACAGGACAGGGGAAACTATGGCTACACCTTC.

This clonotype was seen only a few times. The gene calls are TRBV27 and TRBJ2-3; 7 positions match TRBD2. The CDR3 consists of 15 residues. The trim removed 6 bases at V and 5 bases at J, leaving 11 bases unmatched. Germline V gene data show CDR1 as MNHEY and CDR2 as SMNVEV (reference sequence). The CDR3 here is CASRPGLVSIDTQYF. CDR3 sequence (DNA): TGTGCCAGCAGGCCCGGACTAGTTAGTATAGATACGCAGTATTTT.

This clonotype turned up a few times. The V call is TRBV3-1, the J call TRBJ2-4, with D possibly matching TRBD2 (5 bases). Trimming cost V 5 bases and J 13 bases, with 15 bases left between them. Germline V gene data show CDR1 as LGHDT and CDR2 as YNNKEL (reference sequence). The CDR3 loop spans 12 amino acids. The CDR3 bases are TGTGCCAGCAGCGCGAGGGCGTGGGAGCAGTACTTC. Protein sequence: CASSARAWEQYF.

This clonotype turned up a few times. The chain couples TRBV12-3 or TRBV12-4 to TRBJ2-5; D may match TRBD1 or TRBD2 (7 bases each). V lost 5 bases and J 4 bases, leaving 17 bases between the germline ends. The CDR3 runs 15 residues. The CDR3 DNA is TGTGCCAGCAGTCCCCTTGACAGGGAGGGAGAGACCCAGTACTTC. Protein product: CASSPLDREGETQYF.

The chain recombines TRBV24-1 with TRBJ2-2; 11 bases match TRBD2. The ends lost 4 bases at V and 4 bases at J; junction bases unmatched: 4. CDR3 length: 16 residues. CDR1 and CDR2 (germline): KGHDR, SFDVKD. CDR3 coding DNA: TGTGCCACCAGTGACTTTAGCGGGAGGGCCACCGGGGAGCTGTTTTTT. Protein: CATSDFSGRATGELFF.

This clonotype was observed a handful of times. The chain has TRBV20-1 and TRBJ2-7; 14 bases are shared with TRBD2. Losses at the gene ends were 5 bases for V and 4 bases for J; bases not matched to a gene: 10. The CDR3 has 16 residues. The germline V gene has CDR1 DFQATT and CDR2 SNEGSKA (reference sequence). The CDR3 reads CSAEPGTSGSGYEQYF. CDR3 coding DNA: TGCAGTGCTGAACCGGGGACTAGCGGGAGTGGGTACGAGCAGTACTTC.

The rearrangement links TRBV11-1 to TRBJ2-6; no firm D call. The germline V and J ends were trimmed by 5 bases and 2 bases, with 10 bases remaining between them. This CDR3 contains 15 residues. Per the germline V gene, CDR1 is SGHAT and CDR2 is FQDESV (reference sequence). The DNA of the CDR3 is TGTGCCAGCAGCCCCGAACTTACTGGGGCCAACGTCCTGACTTTC. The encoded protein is CASSPELTGANVLTF.

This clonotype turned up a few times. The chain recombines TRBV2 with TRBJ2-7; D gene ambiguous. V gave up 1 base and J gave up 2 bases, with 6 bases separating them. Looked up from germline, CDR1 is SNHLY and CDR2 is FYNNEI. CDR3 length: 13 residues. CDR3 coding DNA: TGTGCCAGCAGTGAAGTTGTAGCCTACGAGCAGTACTTC. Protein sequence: CASSEVVAYEQYF.

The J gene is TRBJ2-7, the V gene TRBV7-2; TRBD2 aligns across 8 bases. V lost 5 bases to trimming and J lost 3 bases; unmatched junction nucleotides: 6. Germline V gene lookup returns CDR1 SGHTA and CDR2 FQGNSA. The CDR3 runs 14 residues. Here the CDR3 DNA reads TGTGCCAGCAGCGTAACACTAGCGGTCTACGAGCAGTACTTC. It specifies CASSVTLAVYEQYF.

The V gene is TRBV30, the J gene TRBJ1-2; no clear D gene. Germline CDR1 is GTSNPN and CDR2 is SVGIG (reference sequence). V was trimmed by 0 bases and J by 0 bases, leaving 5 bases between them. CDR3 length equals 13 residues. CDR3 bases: TGTGCCTGGAGTGTGGCGACTAACTATGGCTACACCTTC. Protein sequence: CAWSVATNYGYTF.

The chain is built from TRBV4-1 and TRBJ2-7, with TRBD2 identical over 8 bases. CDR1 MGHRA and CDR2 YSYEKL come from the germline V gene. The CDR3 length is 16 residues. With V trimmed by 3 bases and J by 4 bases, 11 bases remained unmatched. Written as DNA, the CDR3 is TGCGCCAGCAGCCAGGACCAGCGGGAGAAGGTTTACGAGCAGTACTTC. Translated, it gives CASSQDQREKVYEQYF.

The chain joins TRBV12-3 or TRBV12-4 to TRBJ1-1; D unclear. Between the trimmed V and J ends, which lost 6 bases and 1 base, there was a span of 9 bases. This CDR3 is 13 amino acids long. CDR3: CASRPPENTEAFF. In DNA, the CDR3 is TGTGCCAGCAGGCCCCCAGAGAACACTGAAGCTTTCTTT.

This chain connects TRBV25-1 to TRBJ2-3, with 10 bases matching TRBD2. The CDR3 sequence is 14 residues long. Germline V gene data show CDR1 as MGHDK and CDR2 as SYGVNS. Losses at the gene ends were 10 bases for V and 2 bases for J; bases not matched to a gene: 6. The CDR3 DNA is TGTGCCACCTCGGGGACTAGCGCCACAGATACGCAGTATTTT. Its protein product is CATSGTSATDTQYF.

CDR3 loop: CASSFQGRETQYF. CDR3 in DNA: TGTGCCAGCAGCTTCCAGGGCCGAGAGACCCAGTACTTC. This rearrangement joins TRBV7-3 to TRBJ2-5, with D possibly being TRBD1 (5 bases). The CDR3 sequence is 13 residues long. Germline V gene sequence: CDR1 SGHTA, CDR2 FQGTGA. Trimming cost V 3 bases and J 4 bases, with 9 bases left between them.

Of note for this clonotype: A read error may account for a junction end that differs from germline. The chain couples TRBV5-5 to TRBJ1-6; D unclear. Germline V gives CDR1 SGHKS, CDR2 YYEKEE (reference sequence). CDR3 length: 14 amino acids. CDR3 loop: CASSETPNNSPPHF. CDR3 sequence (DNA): TGTGCCAGCAGCGAGACACCGAATAATTCACCCCCCCACTTT.

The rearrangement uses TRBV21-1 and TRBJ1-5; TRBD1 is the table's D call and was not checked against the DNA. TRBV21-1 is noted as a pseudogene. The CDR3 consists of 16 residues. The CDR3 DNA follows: TGTGCCAGCAGCTTCCCATACACAGGGAGGAAGCAGCCCCAGCATTTT. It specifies CASSFPYTGRKQPQHF.

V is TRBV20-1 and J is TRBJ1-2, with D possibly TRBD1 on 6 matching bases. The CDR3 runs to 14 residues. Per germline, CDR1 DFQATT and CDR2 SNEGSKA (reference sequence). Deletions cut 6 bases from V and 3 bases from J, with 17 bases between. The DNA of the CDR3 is TGCAGTGCGTTTCAGGGGCGGGGGGACTATGGCTACACCTTC. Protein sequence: CSAFQGRGDYGYTF.

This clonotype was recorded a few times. The CDR3 spells CSARWGQAQETQYF. CDR3 nucleotide sequence: TGCAGTGCTAGGTGGGGACAGGCACAAGAGACCCAGTACTTC. The chain combines TRBV20-1 with TRBJ2-5; 8 bases are shared with TRBD1. The germline V gene encodes CDR1 DFQATT and CDR2 SNEGSKA (reference sequence). There are 14 residues in the CDR3. J was trimmed by 2 bases and V by 3 bases; bases with no gene match: 5.